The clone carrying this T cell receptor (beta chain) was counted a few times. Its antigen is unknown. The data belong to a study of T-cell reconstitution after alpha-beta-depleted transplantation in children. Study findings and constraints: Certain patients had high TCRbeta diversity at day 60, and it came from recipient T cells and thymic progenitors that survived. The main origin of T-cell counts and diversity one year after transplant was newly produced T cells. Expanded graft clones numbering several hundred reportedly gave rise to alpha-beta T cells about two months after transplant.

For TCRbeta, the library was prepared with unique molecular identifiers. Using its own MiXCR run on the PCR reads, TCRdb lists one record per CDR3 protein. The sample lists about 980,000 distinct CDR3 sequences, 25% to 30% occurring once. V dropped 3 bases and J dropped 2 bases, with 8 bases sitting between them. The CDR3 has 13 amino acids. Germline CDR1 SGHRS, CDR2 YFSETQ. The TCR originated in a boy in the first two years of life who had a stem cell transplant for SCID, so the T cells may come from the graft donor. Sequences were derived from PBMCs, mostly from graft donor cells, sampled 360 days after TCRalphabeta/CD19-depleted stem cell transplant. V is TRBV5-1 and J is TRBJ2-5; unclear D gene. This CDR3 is CASSWDGQETQYF. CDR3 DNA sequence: TGCGCCAGCAGCTGGGATGGTCAAGAGACCCAGTACTTC.